Shown below are 26 T cell receptor beta chains from a single sample sequenced in a study of cytomegalovirus exposure and HLA in healthy donors. The PCR ran on 60 Vbeta and 13 Jbeta primers. TCRdb's table, derived via immunoSEQ multiplex PCR, lists solely in-frame clones and lacks some. Among some 98,000 clones listed, about four fifths were seen once. The sequenced sample was PBMCs. These receptors came from a human donor in good health.

The rearrangement uses TRBV5-1 and TRBJ1-2; tentatively, D is TRBD1 (6 bases). The CDR3 is 12 residues long. In germline, CDR1 is SGHRS, CDR2 YFSETQ. Trimming took off 4 bases at V and 6 bases at J, with 10 bases between the two ends. The CDR3 nucleotides are TGCGCCAGCAGCCGGGACACGGATGGCTACACCTTC. It encodes CASSRDTDGYTF.

The chain is built from TRBV19 and TRBJ1-2; D is perhaps TRBD1 (5 bases). V lost 7 bases and J lost 4, with 25 bases in between. Per the germline V gene, CDR1 is LNHDA and CDR2 is SQIVND (reference sequence). CDR3 length: 17 amino acids. CDR3 region: CASTPVGSERGSYGYTF. The CDR3 DNA sequence: TGTGCCAGTACCCCCGTTGGGTCTGAAAGGGGCTCCTATGGCTACACCTTC.

CDR3 coding DNA: TGTGCCTGGGTGGGGGGGCACGGGACTCTCTCTGGAAACACCATATATTTT. Translation: CAWVGGHGTLSGNTIYF. The J gene is TRBJ1-3, the V gene TRBV30; D might be TRBD1 (6 bases). V was trimmed by 5 bases and J by 0 bases, leaving 20 bases between them. Germline V gene data show CDR1 as GTSNPN and CDR2 as SVGIG (reference sequence). This CDR3 region has 17 residues.

This clone was observed once. This rearrangement joins TRBV28 to TRBJ1-3, with D hard to call. Germline assignment: CDR1 MDHEN and CDR2 SYDVKM. There are 15 residues in the CDR3. V was clipped by 4 bases and J by 0 bases, with 10 bases between them. The CDR3: CASSSSVVSGNTIYF. Written as DNA, the CDR3 is TGTGCCAGCAGTTCGTCTGTTGTCTCTGGAAACACCATATATTTT. Full variable domain (rest looked up from reference TRBV28 and TRBJ1-3): DVKVTQSSRYLVKRTGEKVFLECVQDMDHENMFWYRQDPGLGLRLIYFSYDVKMKEKGDIPEGYSVSREKKERFSLILESASTNQTSMYLCASSSSVVSGNTIYFGEGSWLTVV.

The gene calls are TRBV19 and TRBJ2-2, with 12 bases identical to TRBD2. J was trimmed by 1 base and V by 3 bases; bases with no gene match: 9. The CDR3 is 19 residues long. From germline, CDR1 is LNHDA and CDR2 SQIVND (reference sequence). In nucleotides, the CDR3 is TGTGCCAGTAGTATTGGATGGTGGACTAGCGGGAAGAACACCGGGGAGCTGTTTTTT. Residues: CASSIGWWTSGKNTGELFF.

The J gene is TRBJ2-1, the V gene TRBV5-6; TRBD2 matches at 13 bases. This CDR3 contains 15 residues. J lost 8 bases, V lost 4 bases, and 6 bases had no gene match. From germline, CDR1 is SGHDT and CDR2 YYEEEE. This CDR3 reads CASSPGLAGVDEQFF. The DNA for the CDR3 is TGTGCCAGCAGCCCAGGACTAGCGGGAGTGGATGAGCAGTTCTTC.

This clone was recorded a few times. CDR3 in amino acids: CASSLLVVRANTEAFF. The CDR3 bases are TGTGCCAGCAGTTTACTAGTTGTCAGGGCGAACACTGAAGCTTTCTTT. This sequence joins TRBV27 and TRBJ1-1; weak D call: TRBD1 (5 bases). The CDR3 spans 16 residues. Germline CDR1 is MNHEY and CDR2 is SMNVEV (reference sequence). The V end was cut by 2 bases, the J end by 1 base, with 14 bases between.

The genes are TRBV14 and TRBJ2-7; D gene unclear. Germline CDR1 SGHDN, CDR2 FVKESK. The germline V and J ends were trimmed by 0 bases and 3 bases, with 9 bases remaining between them. CDR3 size: 14 residues. Here the CDR3 reads CASSQDWPNYEQYF. CDR3 nucleotide sequence: TGTGCCAGCAGCCAAGATTGGCCGAACTACGAGCAGTACTTC.

Here the CDR3 reads CASSLSPGIYNEQFF. In DNA form, the CDR3 reads TGTGCCAGCAGCTTAAGCCCTGGCATCTACAATGAGCAGTTCTTC. The J gene is TRBJ2-1, the V gene TRBV7-3; D gene unclear. The CDR3 consists of 15 residues. V lost 1 base and J lost 3, with 10 bases in between. Germline CDR1 SGHTA, CDR2 FQGTGA.

This clone was counted a single time. V gene TRBV9 combines with J gene TRBJ2-3, with 13 bases lining up with TRBD2. V was pared by 2 bases and J by 5 bases, with 5 bases of the junction left unmatched. CDR3 length: 16 residues. Per germline, CDR1 SGDLS and CDR2 YYNGEE. CDR3 loop: CASSVATSGGGDTQYF. CDR3 DNA: TGTGCCAGCAGCGTGGCAACTAGCGGGGGGGGAGATACGCAGTATTTT. Filled out from reference TRBV9 and TRBJ2-3, the complete variable domain reads DSGVTQTPKHLITATGQRVTLRCSPRSGDLSVYWYQQSLDQGLQFLIQYYNGEERAKGNILERFSAQQFPDLHSELNLSSLELGDSALYFCASSVATSGGGDTQYFGPGTRLTVL.

The rearrangement uses TRBV15 and TRBJ2-3; 11 bases fit TRBD2. After removal of 5 bases from V and 1 base from J, the junction contained 17 bases not matched to a gene. The germline V gene encodes CDR1 LNHNV and CDR2 YYDKDF (reference sequence). The CDR3 is 20 residues long. The CDR3 reads CATSFRPGTSGSRRTDTQYF. CDR3 nucleotide sequence: TGTGCCACCAGCTTTCGACCGGGAACTAGCGGGAGTAGACGCACAGATACGCAGTATTTT. The full variable domain, its missing parts supplied by reference TRBV15 and TRBJ2-3, is DAMVIQNPRYQVTQFGKPVTLSCSQTLNHNVMYWYQQKSSQAPKLLFHYYDKDFNNEADTPDNFQSRRPNTSFCFLDIRSPGLGDTAMYLCATSFRPGTSGSRRTDTQYFGPGTRLTVL.

The chain has TRBV6-5 and TRBJ1-1; 8 nucleotides line up with TRBD1. Per the germline V gene, CDR1 is MNHEY and CDR2 is SVGAGI. V trimming: 7 bases; J trimming: 5 bases; junction bases outside the gene matches: 6. There are 13 residues in the CDR3. The CDR3, as DNA: TGTGCCAGCACGTTCAGACAGGGGACTGAAGCTTTCTTT. This translates into CASTFRQGTEAFF.

The genes are TRBV29-1 and TRBJ2-2, with a weak D call TRBD2 (7 bases). The CDR3 consists of 16 residues. V was pared by 3 bases and J by 3 bases, with 17 bases between. Germline assignment: CDR1 SQVTM and CDR2 ANQGSEA. This CDR3 is CSVESGGFMDTGELFF. Written as DNA, the CDR3 is TGCAGCGTTGAGTCGGGGGGCTTCATGGACACCGGGGAGCTGTTTTTT.

The genes are TRBV7-6 and TRBJ2-3, with TRBD2 matching 8 bases. The V segment lost 1 base and the J segment 4 bases; nucleotides outside the gene matches: 16. Looked up from germline, CDR1 is SGHVS and CDR2 is FNYEAQ. The length of the CDR3 is 19 residues. CDR3 bases: TGTGCCAGCAGCTTAGAGATCTGGGAAAGGAGCGGGGGAGCAGATACGCAGTATTTT. This translates into CASSLEIWERSGGADTQYF.

The chain couples TRBV11-2 to TRBJ2-1; 12 nucleotides align to TRBD2. The germline CDR1 and CDR2 sequences are SGHAT and FQNNGV. The CDR3 spans 17 residues. Trimming at V came to 1 base and at J to 6 bases, leaving 7 bases not matched to a gene. CDR3 DNA sequence: TGTGCCAGCAGCTTAGCCCGACGGACTAGCGGGATCAATGAGCAGTTCTTC. Amino acids: CASSLARRTSGINEQFF.

Here the CDR3 reads CTSSQDRTSGSPGELFF. The CDR3 DNA reads as TGCACCAGCAGCCAAGATCGGACTAGCGGGAGCCCCGGGGAGCTGTTTTTT. The chain carries TRBV1 and TRBJ2-2; the table calls TRBD2, which could not be checked here. TRBV1 is shown as a pseudogene. The CDR3 sequence is 17 residues long.

The chain has TRBV28 and TRBJ1-3, with TRBD1 matching 8 bases. Germline loops: CDR1 MDHEN, CDR2 SYDVKM. With V trimmed by 7 bases and J by 3 bases, 8 bases remained unmatched. The CDR3 runs to 15 residues. The CDR3 spells CASNTDRVSGNTIYF. CDR3 bases: TGTGCCAGCAATACGGACAGGGTCAGTGGAAACACCATATATTTT.

The rearrangement links TRBV5-1 to TRBJ1-2; 8 bases fit TRBD1. V gave up 2 bases and J gave up 4 bases; unmatched junction bases: 4. Germline V gene lookup returns CDR1 SGHRS and CDR2 YFSETQ. The length of the CDR3 is 14 residues. The CDR3, as DNA: TGCGCCAGCAGCTTAGACAGGGGTACCTATGGCTACACCTTC. Amino acids: CASSLDRGTYGYTF.

This sequence joins TRBV7-2 and TRBJ2-5, with D possibly being TRBD1 (6 bases). Germline CDR1 reads SGHTA; CDR2 reads FQGNSA. The V end was cut by 6 bases, the J end by 5 bases, with 10 bases between. The CDR3 sequence is 12 residues long. The CDR3 sequence: CASSTDRETQYF. CDR3 nucleotide sequence: TGTGCCAGCAGTACCGACAGGGAGACCCAGTACTTC. The complete variable domain, with remaining parts taken from reference TRBV7-2 and TRBJ2-5, reads GAGVSQSPSNKVTEKGKDVELRCDPISGHTALYWYRQSLGQGLEFLIYFQGNSAPDKSGLPSDRFSAERTGGSVSTLTIQRTQQEDSAVYLCASSTDRETQYFGPGTRLLVL.

This clone showed up just a few times. The rearrangement joins TRBV4-2 to TRBJ2-1; 14 bases agree with TRBD2. CDR3 size: 17 residues. V was pared by 4 bases and J by 6 bases, with 8 bases of the junction left unmatched. Germline V gene sequence: CDR1 LGHNA, CDR2 YNFKEQ. CDR3 sequence reads: CASSLGTSGGLFNEQFF. Written as DNA, the CDR3 is TGTGCCAGCAGCCTCGGGACTAGCGGGGGCCTTTTCAATGAGCAGTTCTTC.

J is TRBJ2-1 and V is TRBV21-1; the table's D call of TRBD2 was not tested on the DNA. TRBV21-1 is flagged as a pseudogene. The CDR3 is made up of 15 amino acids. The CDR3 bases are TGTGCCAGCAGCAAAGGCAGCGGGGGGGCGAATGAGCAGTTCTTC. Its translation is CASSKGSGGANEQFF.

This clone appeared a single time. The rearrangement joins TRBV9 to TRBJ2-2, with TRBD1 identical over 11 bases. Germline V gives CDR1 SGDLS, CDR2 YYNGEE. V lost 0 bases, J lost 7 bases, and 5 bases stayed unmatched. The CDR3 is 16 residues long. In DNA form, the CDR3 reads TGTGCCAGCAGCGTAGTTTGGACAGGGGGCTTCGGGGAGCTGTTTTTT. Translating gives CASSVVWTGGFGELFF.

This chain uses TRBV28 with TRBJ2-3, with 7 bases matching TRBD2. Germline V lookup: CDR1 MDHEN, CDR2 SYDVKM. With V trimmed by 8 bases and J by 2 bases, 4 bases remained unmatched. The CDR3 runs 13 residues. The CDR3 nucleotides read TGTGCCAGCGGGCTAGCGGTCACAGATACGCAGTATTTT. Translation: CASGLAVTDTQYF. Combining the CDR3 with reference TRBV28 and TRBJ2-3 gives the whole variable domain DVKVTQSSRYLVKRTGEKVFLECVQDMDHENMFWYRQDPGLGLRLIYFSYDVKMKEKGDIPEGYSVSREKKERFSLILESASTNQTSMYLCASGLAVTDTQYFGPGTRLTVL.

The chain recombines TRBV28 with TRBJ1-5; D is unclear. This CDR3 has 15 amino acids. Germline CDR1 is MDHEN and CDR2 is SYDVKM. V was clipped by 8 bases and J by 0 bases, with 14 bases between them. The CDR3 DNA reads as TGTGCCAGCGGTAGTGGGCAATATAGCAATCAGCCCCAGCATTTT. Translated: CASGSGQYSNQPQHF. Supplemented by reference TRBV28 and TRBJ1-5, the full variable domain reads DVKVTQSSRYLVKRTGEKVFLECVQDMDHENMFWYRQDPGLGLRLIYFSYDVKMKEKGDIPEGYSVSREKKERFSLILESASTNQTSMYLCASGSGQYSNQPQHFGDGTRLSIL.

The V call is TRBV11-2, the J call TRBJ1-6; 8 positions match TRBD1. The CDR3 spans 15 residues. The germline V gene has CDR1 SGHAT and CDR2 FQNNGV. Germline trimming cut 3 bases from V and 8 bases from J; bases unmatched to any gene: 6. The chain's CDR3 is CASSFRQGLDSPLHF. CDR3 DNA sequence: TGTGCCAGCAGCTTTAGACAGGGGTTAGATTCACCCCTCCACTTT.

This chain connects TRBV11-1 to TRBJ1-1; the D gene is possibly TRBD1 (5 bases). The CDR3 covers 18 residues. Germline V gene sequence: CDR1 SGHAT, CDR2 FQDESV (reference sequence). Trimming left V 0 bases short and J 3 bases short, with 20 bases between. CDR3: CASSLAVAAGRVDTEAFF. The CDR3 region has the DNA TGTGCCAGCAGCTTAGCGGTGGCGGCAGGGCGTGTGGACACTGAAGCTTTCTTT. Full variable domain (missing parts from reference TRBV11-1 and TRBJ1-1): EAEVAQSPRYKITEKSQAVAFWCDPISGHATLYWYRQILGQGPELLVQFQDESVVDDSQLPKDRFSAERLKGVDSTLKIQPAELGDSAMYLCASSLAVAAGRVDTEAFFGQGTRLTVV.